This T cell receptor (beta chain) appears in the sequencing data of a study of post-analysis software for immune sequencing data (dated by TCRdb to between 2014 and 2017). In the study overall: Disease courses on record covered relapsing-remitting, secondary progressive and progressive-relapsing multiple sclerosis, though some patients had no subtype annotation. The patient repertoires were compared against roughly 12 previously published healthy control repertoires obtained from donors aged 6 to 25 years. A subset of samples was prepared in parallel using single-end sample barcoding, then pooled and co-amplified after Illumina adapter ligation. Paper-wide results and their limitations: Multiple sclerosis patients had significantly lower normalized Chao1 diversity than controls, a result that suggests substantial peripheral T-cell clonal expansion. The multiple sclerosis patient group was slightly younger than the control group. Direct clustering with F measure revealed strong co-clustering of samples prepared in the same batch, which led to a batch-effect correction.

To demonstrate the VDJtools post-analysis software, TCR beta repertoires were profiled from the peripheral blood of 10 to 15 young patients with multiple sclerosis. The multiple sclerosis patients were children and adolescents ranging in age from roughly 6 to 15 years. Libraries were built with PCR. The instrument given in TCRdb is Illumina HiSeq 2500. To reduce PCR and sequencing biases, unique molecular identifiers were built into the TCR beta cDNA libraries. Approximately 500,000 cDNA molecules were obtained for every 1 to 10 million input T cells, so each molecule roughly corresponded to one T cell. The patient libraries were prepared and sequenced using the same protocol as the earlier healthy control dataset. Samples belonging to the same batch were prepared together, multiplexed and sequenced on a shared HiSeq lane. The authors' pipeline ran thus. Raw barcoded reads were processed with MIGEC, and single-read molecular identifier groups were discarded before consensus assembly and CDR3 extraction. VDJtools was used for post-analysis of the clonotype tables, and diversity was normalized by down-sampling every dataset to the size of the smallest sample. Repertoire overlap clustering matched CDR3 amino acid but not nucleotide sequences to correct batch-related cross-sample contamination. TCRdb reworked the public reads: Q25 trimming with fastp, MiXCR clone assembly, productive beta chains retained. Each entry merges the rows of one CDR3 protein and shows their most common DNA and genes. The V and J calls were determined by TCRdb, not by the authors. This sample lists 700,000 to 800,000 distinct CDR3 sequences; around 27% were detected once. The top ten clonotypes cover 0.55% to 0.65% of the sample.

In this sample, this clonotype turned up a few times. Its antigen remains unidentified. Base-call qualities are not available, and no considerably larger clone is one nucleotide away. The sample comprised blood. This TCR was sampled from a girl aged 10 to 17 with multiple sclerosis.

For the CDR3, the sequence is CASSQDGKQGREKLFF. DNA sequence: TGTGCCAGCAGCCAAGATGGAAAACAGGGGCGAGAAAAACTGTTTTTT. The chain links TRBV3-1 with TRBJ1-4, with 7 junctional bases fitting TRBD1. Trimming removed 0 bases from V and 8 bases from J; the gene matches leave 9 bases unexplained. Including the terminal cysteine and phenylalanine, the CDR3 comprises 16 residues. Only the CDR3 region is kept as DNA, spanning 48 bases read in frame from base 1. CDR1 and CDR2 (LGHDT, YNNKEL) derive from the germline V gene (reference sequence).